These 22 T cell receptor beta chains came from one sample sequenced in a study of blood T cell repertoires in COVID-19 (dated by TCRdb to the early 2020s). Libraries were constructed by the immunoSEQ multiplex PCR assay. The table was pulled from immuneACCESS by TCRdb, which kept in-frame rearrangements only. Such tables lose some clones; where checked, under half of the loss comes from unresolved V genes, and the rest has no known cause. Present in this sample are a few hundred thousand clones, roughly 80% of which were seen just once. The ten largest make up over 4% of the sample. Sequenced input: PBMCs or T cells enriched from blood (not recorded which). The source of these receptors is a man aged 40-49 years who had been exposed to COVID-19.

The gene calls are TRBV21-1 and TRBJ2-5; the D segment call TRBD2 is taken from the table without a DNA check. TRBV21-1 is reported as a pseudogene. The CDR3 contains 15 residues. The chain's CDR3 is CASSKPSGCQETQYF. DNA of the CDR3: TGTGCCAGCAGCAAACCTAGCGGGTGCCAAGAGACCCAGTACTTC.

The chain is built from TRBV10-2 and TRBJ1-3; D is ambiguous. Between the trimmed V and J ends, which lost 9 bases and 2 bases, there was a span of 20 bases. This CDR3 contains 16 residues. Germline V gives CDR1 WSHSY, CDR2 SAAADI. CDR3 DNA: TGCGCCAGAAAACAAACTACTTTAATTCCTGGAAACACCATATATTTT. Its translation: CARKQTTLIPGNTIYF.

The CDR3 DNA is TGCGCCAGCAGCCCCCGGGGGTTGAGGAACATGAACACTGAAGCTTTCTTT. Residues: CASSPRGLRNMNTEAFF. The rearrangement links TRBV4-1 to TRBJ1-1; D may be TRBD1 (5 bases). CDR1 and CDR2 (germline): MGHRA, YSYEKL. Deletions cut 4 bases from V and 0 bases from J, with 18 bases between. The CDR3 contains 17 residues.

The chain employs TRBV6-4 and TRBJ2-1; D unclear. The CDR3 length is 16 residues. The ends were cut back, 0 bases at V and 4 bases at J, with 13 bases in the middle. CDR1 is MRHNA, CDR2 SNTAGT, per germline. CDR3 amino acids: CASSDSSTYYYNEQFF. DNA for the CDR3: TGTGCCAGCAGTGACTCTAGCACATATTATTACAATGAGCAGTTCTTC.

This chain uses TRBV11-1 with TRBJ2-1, with D uncertain. This CDR3 has 12 amino acids. Germline loops: CDR1 SGHAT, CDR2 FQDESV (reference sequence). V lost 1 base and J 8 bases, leaving 6 bases between the germline ends. CDR3 nucleotides: TGTGCCAGCAGCTTAGGAGGCCATGAGCAGTTCTTC. Its protein is CASSLGGHEQFF.

This clone was found a few times. The rearrangement uses TRBV2 and TRBJ1-2, with 10 bases that match TRBD1. The CDR3 is 16 residues long. The germline gives CDR1 SNHLY, CDR2 FYNNEI. V shed 8 bases, J shed 7 bases, and the junction held 16 bases outside the gene matches. The CDR3 loop is CASVGPSTGGVGGYTF. In nucleotides, the CDR3 is TGTGCCAGCGTAGGGCCCTCGACAGGGGGCGTAGGTGGCTACACCTTC.

The sample holds one count of this clone. The chain carries TRBV2 and TRBJ2-2, with D uncertain. The CDR3 covers 13 residues. V was trimmed by 6 bases and J by 4 bases, leaving 9 bases between them. Per germline, CDR1 SNHLY and CDR2 FYNNEI. For the CDR3, the DNA is TGTGCCAGCAGCGTAGACTTCACCGGGGAGCTGTTTTTT. It encodes CASSVDFTGELFF. Combining the CDR3 with reference TRBV2 and TRBJ2-2 gives the whole variable domain EPEVTQTPSHQVTQMGQEVILRCVPISNHLYFYWYRQILGQKVEFLVSFYNNEISEKSEIFDDQFSVERPDGSNFTLKIRSTKLEDSAMYFCASSVDFTGELFFGEGSRLTVL.

This chain links TRBV5-4 with TRBJ1-1, with 7 bases that match TRBD1. V was pared by 6 bases and J by 0 bases, with 14 bases of the junction left unmatched. The CDR3 contains 17 residues. Looked up from germline, CDR1 is SGHNT and CDR2 is YYREEE (reference sequence). The CDR3 coding sequence is TGTGCCAGCACCCTCGACAGGGCCCCCCGTATGAACACTGAAGCTTTCTTT. This sequence encodes CASTLDRAPRMNTEAFF.

The sample holds a few counts of this clone. The genes are TRBV4-2 and TRBJ2-1, with TRBD1 matching 9 bases. The V segment lost 1 base and the J segment 2 bases; nucleotides outside the gene matches: 0. Germline CDR1 is LGHNA and CDR2 is YNFKEQ. CDR3 length: 15 residues. As DNA, the CDR3 is TGTGCCAGCAGCCAAGGGACAGGGGCCTACAATGAGCAGTTCTTC. Translation gives CASSQGTGAYNEQFF.

J is TRBJ1-2 and V is TRBV4-1, with D perhaps TRBD1 (5 bases). Germline loops: CDR1 MGHRA, CDR2 YSYEKL. V was shortened by 2 bases and J by 2 bases, with 6 bases between the two germline ends. The CDR3 has 13 residues. CDR3 DNA: TGCGCCAGCAGCCAACAGGGAAACTATGGCTACACCTTC. Protein product: CASSQQGNYGYTF.

This chain connects TRBV19 to TRBJ2-7; 8 bases match TRBD2. Germline CDR1 LNHDA, CDR2 SQIVND (reference sequence). The J segment lost 1 base and the V segment lost 1 base, leaving 3 bases of the junction unmatched. The CDR3 spans 15 residues. The CDR3 loop reads CASSIGRGGSYEQYF. The CDR3 DNA reads as TGTGCCAGTAGTATAGGCCGGGGGGGGTCCTACGAGCAGTACTTC.

This clone was recorded many times. The V and J genes are TRBV10-3 and TRBJ2-7; the D gene is possibly TRBD2 (5 bases). The CDR3 extends over 12 amino acids. The V and J ends lost 4 bases and 6 bases respectively, with 10 bases between them. Per the germline V gene, CDR1 is ENHRY and CDR2 is SYGVKD. The CDR3 nucleotides read TGTGCCATCAGTGGCACTAGGACCGAGCAGTACTTC. Translation: CAISGTRTEQYF.

The chain recombines TRBV6-5 with TRBJ2-6; tentatively, D is TRBD1 (6 bases). Germline CDR1 reads MNHEY; CDR2 reads SVGAGI. Trimming took 3 bases from V and 2 from J, leaving 11 bases between them. The CDR3 extends over 16 amino acids. CDR3 protein: CASSYLRTAGANVLTF. CDR3 DNA: TGTGCCAGCAGTTATTTACGGACAGCTGGGGCCAACGTCCTGACTTTC.

V is TRBV29-1 and J is TRBJ1-1; D perhaps matches TRBD1 (6 bases). CDR1 and CDR2 from the germline V gene are SQVTM and ANQGSEA. The ends were cut back, 4 bases at V and 8 bases at J, with 11 bases in the middle. The CDR3 totals 11 residues. The CDR3 spells CSVAPGAEAFF. The CDR3 nucleotides read TGCAGCGTTGCACCAGGGGCCGAAGCTTTCTTT.

This chain connects TRBV3-1 (or the pseudogene TRBV3-2) to TRBJ2-5; D perhaps matches TRBD2 (6 bases). V dropped 5 bases and J dropped 3 bases, with 10 bases sitting between them. Germline V gives CDR1 LGHDT, CDR2 YNNKEL (reference sequence). The CDR3 runs to 13 residues. The CDR3 region has the DNA TGTGCCAGCAGCGCTAGCGCCAAAGAGACCCAGTACTTC. Its translation: CASSASAKETQYF.

The V and J genes are TRBV2 and TRBJ1-2; TRBD1 might be the D (5 bases). CDR3 size: 13 residues. Deletions cut 3 bases from V and 8 bases from J, with 13 bases between. The germline gives CDR1 SNHLY, CDR2 FYNNEI. The DNA for the CDR3 is TGTGCCAGCAGTGATGTTGACAGTTACGGCTACACCTTC. Protein sequence: CASSDVDSYGYTF.

There are a few counts of this clone. V usage is TRBV5-1 and J usage is TRBJ1-6; D gene uncertain. Per the germline V gene, CDR1 is SGHRS and CDR2 is YFSETQ. This CDR3 region has 14 residues. V lost 3 bases and J lost 11, with 15 bases in between. CDR3 bases: TGCGCCAGCAGCTCCTCCGGGAATAGGACACCCCTCCACTTT. Residues: CASSSSGNRTPLHF.

The V and J genes are TRBV3-1 (or the pseudogene TRBV3-2) and TRBJ1-5, with D unresolved. V was shortened by 1 base and J by 9 bases, with 10 bases between the two germline ends. Per germline, CDR1 LGHDT and CDR2 YNNKEL (reference sequence). The CDR3 runs 13 residues. CDR3 nucleotide sequence: TGTGCCAGCAGCCAAGGTGGAGAGGGGCCCCAGCATTTT. Translation: CASSQGGEGPQHF.

A word on this clone: An end of the junction does not agree with germline; a read error may underlie this. The chain combines TRBV6-5 with TRBJ2-7, with 7 bases lining up with TRBD2. Germline-derived CDR1 and CDR2 are MNHEY and SVGAGI. There are 14 residues in the CDR3. For the CDR3, the DNA is TGTGCCAGCAGTTACCAGACTAGCTCCCACGAGCAGTACTTC. Translated: CASSYQTSSHEQYF.

The rearrangement links TRBV5-6 to TRBJ2-7; TRBD1 is a possible D gene (5 bases). The CDR3 runs to 15 residues. V was pared by 3 bases and J by 3 bases, with 16 bases between. Germline loops: CDR1 SGHDT, CDR2 YYEEEE. CDR3 bases: TGTGCCAGCAGCTCCCCGGGCCAGGGCGTCTACGAGCAGTACTTC. This encodes CASSSPGQGVYEQYF.

This clone was counted only a few times. This chain uses TRBV30 with TRBJ1-3; tentatively, D is TRBD1 (6 bases). V lost 5 bases to trimming and J lost 4 bases, with 24 bases between them. Germline assignment: CDR1 GTSNPN and CDR2 SVGIG (reference sequence). This CDR3 has 17 residues. The CDR3 nucleotides read TGTGCCTGGCAAACAGGGATTACGTCCTCGGTGGGAAACACCATATATTTT. This translates into CAWQTGITSSVGNTIYF. The full variable domain, with the rest looked up from reference TRBV30 and TRBJ1-3, is SQTIHQWPATLVQPVGSPLSLECTVEGTSNPNLYWYRQAAGRGLQLLFYSVGIGQISSEVPQNLSASRPQDRQFILSSKKLLLSDSGFYLCAWQTGITSSVGNTIYFGEGSWLTVV.

This clone was recorded only once. V is TRBV5-8 and J is TRBJ2-3; TRBD2 agrees at 12 bases. The V and J ends lost 0 bases and 6 bases, in that order; junction bases with no gene match: 5. The CDR3 spans 16 residues. Germline CDR1 is SGHTS and CDR2 is YDEGEE. CDR3 protein: CASSLVLAGGMDTQYF. Here the CDR3 DNA reads TGTGCCAGCAGCTTGGTTCTAGCGGGAGGGATGGATACGCAGTATTTT.